These 25 T cell receptor beta chains originate from one sample sequenced in a study of identical twins. A single record per CDR3 protein comes from TCRdb applying MiXCR to the 5' RACE reads. Of around 290,000 distinct CDR3 sequences listed, less than 9.5% were seen once; the top ten hold under 7.5%. This same sample was also taken into another study, of yellow fever vaccine responses in identical twins.

The specimen was CD8+ T cells sorted from blood. Receptor source: a woman in her late teens or twenties in good health.

This clonotype came up many times. The chain joins TRBV27 to TRBJ2-5; 11 nucleotides match TRBD2. V lost 5 bases to trimming and J lost 5 bases; unmatched junction nucleotides: 10. Germline V CDR1 and CDR2: MNHEY, SMNVEV (reference sequence). This CDR3 is 16 amino acids long. The DNA of the CDR3 is TGTGCCAGCAGTCCACCCTTAGCGGGGGGGCGTGAGACCCAGTACTTC. Translated: CASSPPLAGGRETQYF.

Comment on this clonotype: Relative to the germline gene, one junction end is altered; a read error may explain this. The chain joins TRBV6-4 to TRBJ2-5; 7 nucleotides align to TRBD1. The CDR3 is 15 amino acids. The V gene's germline CDR1 is MRHNA and CDR2 SNTAGT. CDR3 residues: CASSHSGTAQETQYF. The CDR3 region has the DNA TGTGCCAGCAGTCACTCCGGGACAGCGCAAGAGACCCAGTACTTC.

This clonotype was counted only a few times. The chain has TRBV27 and TRBJ2-7; 8 bases align to TRBD2. The CDR3 runs 16 residues. After removal of 5 bases from V and 0 bases from J, the junction contained 9 bases not matched to a gene. Germline CDR1 reads MNHEY; CDR2 reads SMNVEV (reference sequence). The CDR3 sequence: CASSPRRGESSYEQYF. CDR3 nucleotide sequence: TGTGCCAGCAGTCCCCGGCGGGGGGAGAGCTCCTACGAGCAGTACTTC.

The table lists this clonotype with a few counts. The chain employs TRBV28 and TRBJ2-7; 7 bases align to TRBD1. Germline-derived CDR1 and CDR2 are MDHEN and SYDVKM. The J segment lost 5 bases and the V segment lost 5 bases, leaving 9 bases of the junction unmatched. This CDR3 is built from 14 residues. For the CDR3, the DNA is TGTGCCAGCAGTCCCGACAGGGCCCTCGACGAGCAGTACTTC. Protein: CASSPDRALDEQYF.

The V gene is TRBV27, the J gene TRBJ2-7; D is tentatively TRBD1 or TRBD2 (7 bases each). V was trimmed by 5 bases and J by 3 bases, leaving 17 bases between them. CDR1 and CDR2 (germline): MNHEY, SMNVEV (reference sequence). This CDR3 has 15 residues. The CDR3 sequence: CASSPFRGGDYEQYF. The CDR3, as DNA: TGTGCCAGCAGTCCCTTCAGGGGGGGGGACTACGAGCAGTACTTC.

V and J are TRBV6-2 or TRBV6-3 and TRBJ2-1; maybe TRBD2 (5 bases). The germline V gene encodes CDR1 MNHEY and CDR2 SVGEGT. The V end lost 1 base, the J end lost 5 bases, and 12 bases lay between the germline ends. The CDR3 is 15 amino acids. The CDR3 spells CASSYWWEKNNEQFF. As DNA, the CDR3 is TGTGCCAGCAGTTACTGGTGGGAGAAGAACAATGAGCAGTTCTTC.

Turning to this clonotype: Just one base apart from a much larger clone, this may be a read error. The gene calls are TRBV4-3 and TRBJ2-1, with no clear D. This CDR3 comprises 14 residues. CDR1 is LGHNA and CDR2 is YSLEER in the germline V gene. The V and J ends lost 2 bases and 10 bases respectively, with 15 bases between them. The CDR3 here is CASSQISFEEEQFF. The DNA of the CDR3 is TGCGCCAGCAGCCAAATTTCTTTTGAAGAAGAGCAGTTCTTC.

This chain joins TRBV6-2 or TRBV6-3 and TRBJ2-7, with D perhaps TRBD2 (5 bases). V lost 5 bases and J lost 7, with 9 bases in between. Germline V lookup: CDR1 MNHEY, CDR2 SVGEGT. The CDR3 loop spans 11 amino acids. The CDR3 region has the DNA TGTGCCAGCAGTGACACGGGAGAGCAGTACTTC. Protein sequence: CASSDTGEQYF.

This clonotype was seen more than once but under ten times. The V and J genes are TRBV20-1 and TRBJ1-2, with TRBD1 identical over 7 bases. CDR3 size: 13 residues. CDR1 and CDR2 from the germline V gene are DFQATT and SNEGSKA (reference sequence). V shed 2 bases and J 3 bases; nucleotides not matched to a gene: 3. The CDR3 reads CSARHDRDYGYTF. The CDR3 DNA reads TGCAGTGCTAGACACGACAGGGACTATGGCTACACCTTC.

This clonotype was seen repeatedly, ten times or more. The chain uses TRBV29-1 and TRBJ2-7; perhaps TRBD1 as D (5 bases). This CDR3 is 14 amino acids long. Trimming removed 5 bases at V and 1 base at J, with 15 bases between. The germline gives CDR1 SQVTM, CDR2 ANQGSEA. CDR3 amino acids: CSVTGGALSYEQYF. The CDR3 DNA is TGCAGCGTTACGGGTGGGGCCCTGTCCTACGAGCAGTACTTC.

This clonotype was seen many times. The chain carries TRBV29-1 and TRBJ2-1; 14 positions agree with TRBD2. The length of the CDR3 is 18 residues. V was clipped by 0 bases and J by 4 bases; unmatched bases: 8. CDR1 SQVTM and CDR2 ANQGSEA come from the germline V gene. The CDR3 DNA reads TGCAGCGTTGAAGATCCCGGGACTAGCGGGGGCATTTACAATGAGCAGTTCTTC. It encodes CSVEDPGTSGGIYNEQFF.

This clonotype was seen at least ten times. V gene TRBV10-1 combines with J gene TRBJ1-1; TRBD1 agrees at 8 bases. Trimming took 6 bases from V and 7 from J; bases not matched to a gene: 7. The CDR3 extends over 13 amino acids. Germline loops: CDR1 WNHNN, CDR2 SYGVQD (reference sequence). As DNA, the CDR3 is TGCGCCAGCAGCGGGACAGGCAACCTTGAAGCTTTCTTT. Amino acid sequence: CASSGTGNLEAFF.

The chain carries TRBV12-5 and TRBJ2-1; D uncertain. The V and J ends lost 5 bases and 0 bases respectively, with 5 bases between them. The length of the CDR3 is 13 residues. Germline lookup yields CDR1 LGHNT and CDR2 FRNRAP. The CDR3 loop reads CASGESSYNEQFF. CDR3 bases: TGTGCTAGTGGTGAAAGCTCCTACAATGAGCAGTTCTTC.

V usage is TRBV28 and J usage is TRBJ2-7; the D gene could be TRBD1 or TRBD2 (6 bases each). The CDR3 contains 14 residues. CDR1 is MDHEN, CDR2 SYDVKM, per germline. Trimming removed 3 bases at V and 1 base at J, with 10 bases between. The CDR3 nucleotides read TGTGCCAGCAGTTTTAGGGGGGAGTCCTACGAGCAGTACTTC. It is translated as CASSFRGESYEQYF.

This clonotype was observed a few times. Relative to the germline gene, one junction end is altered; a read error may explain this. This chain links TRBV2 with TRBJ2-6, with D tentatively TRBD2 (6 bases). From germline, CDR1 is SNHLY and CDR2 FYNNEI. This CDR3 is 18 amino acids long. The DNA for the CDR3 is TGTGCCCGCAGTTTTGATGCGGAGGGCCCCCCTGGGGCCAACGTCCTGACTTTC. Its protein is CARSFDAEGPPGANVLTF.

The rearrangement links TRBV21-1 to TRBJ2-7. TRBV21-1 is shown as a pseudogene. CDR3 length: 14 amino acids. CDR3 protein: CASSKVQGIHEQYF. For the CDR3, the DNA is TGTGCCAGCAGCAAAGTACAGGGCATCCACGAGCAGTACTTC.

The sample holds many counts of this clonotype. The chain employs TRBV29-1 and TRBJ2-6, with D uncertain. With 3 bases removed from V and 0 bases from J, the gap between germline ends came to 3 bases. Germline V gives CDR1 SQVTM, CDR2 ANQGSEA. This CDR3 has 13 residues. The CDR3 region is CSVDVSGANVLTF. For the CDR3, the DNA is TGCAGCGTTGACGTCTCTGGGGCCAACGTCCTGACTTTC. Combining the CDR3 with reference TRBV29-1 and TRBJ2-6 gives the whole variable domain SAVISQKPSRDICQRGTSLTIQCQVDSQVTMMFWYRQQPGQSLTLIATANQGSEATYESGFVIDKFPISRPNLTFSTLTVSNMSPEDSSIYLCSVDVSGANVLTFGAGSRLTVL.

A few counts support this clonotype. The chain links TRBV20-1 to TRBJ2-2, with D tentatively TRBD2 (5 bases). Deletions cut 3 bases from V and 6 bases from J, with 11 bases between. The CDR3 extends over 13 amino acids. Germline CDR1 reads DFQATT; CDR2 reads SNEGSKA (reference sequence). CDR3 protein: CSASRGDAGELFF. The CDR3, as DNA: TGCAGTGCTAGCCGGGGAGATGCCGGGGAGCTGTTTTTT.

This clonotype was observed a few times. The CDR3 DNA is TGTGCCAGCAGCTTAGGTGTAGGGAAGGGTGATATGAACACTGAAGCTTTCTTT. Protein product: CASSLGVGKGDMNTEAFF. The rearrangement links TRBV7-6 to TRBJ1-1; D uncertain. This CDR3 contains 18 residues. Germline CDR1 SGHVS, CDR2 FNYEAQ. The V and J ends lost 1 base and 0 bases respectively, with 18 bases between them.

The rearrangement joins TRBV7-6 to TRBJ2-6; 7 bases align to TRBD1. V lost 4 bases, J lost 1 base, and 10 bases stayed unmatched. CDR1 is SGHVS and CDR2 is FNYEAQ in the germline V gene. This CDR3 spans 18 amino acids. CDR3 sequence reads: CASSSYWDSASGANVLTF. The CDR3 region has the DNA TGTGCCAGCAGCTCCTACTGGGACAGCGCATCTGGGGCCAACGTCCTGACTTTC.

This clonotype was recorded a few times. The V and J genes are TRBV7-9 and TRBJ2-1; 9 nucleotides line up with TRBD1. CDR3 length: 14 amino acids. V dropped 5 bases and J dropped 7; count of bases not matched to a gene: 6. Germline loops: CDR1 SEHNR, CDR2 FQNEAQ (reference sequence). The CDR3 nucleotides are TGTGCCAGCAGCGGTCAGACAGGGGGGAATGAGCAGTTCTTC. It codes for CASSGQTGGNEQFF.

This clonotype was seen at least ten times. The chain uses TRBV12-3 or TRBV12-4 and TRBJ1-5; no clear D. The CDR3 totals 12 residues. Trimming took 5 bases from V and 0 from J, leaving 2 bases between them. The chain's CDR3 is CASSHSNQPQHF. The DNA of the CDR3 is TGTGCCAGCAGTCATAGCAATCAGCCCCAGCATTTT.

This clonotype appeared a few times. This chain uses TRBV9 with TRBJ2-1; 9 bases agree with TRBD2. With V trimmed by 4 bases and J by 5 bases, 7 bases remained unmatched. This CDR3 has 15 residues. Per germline, CDR1 SGDLS and CDR2 YYNGEE. CDR3 nucleotides: TGTGCCAGCAGCCCGTCGGCTAGCGGGGACAATGAGCAGTTCTTC. It yields the protein CASSPSASGDNEQFF.

The chain combines TRBV19 with TRBJ2-7; the match to TRBD1 covers 7 bases. The CDR3 is 15 amino acids. Trimming removed 0 bases from V and 0 bases from J; junction bases left unmatched: 2. Germline V CDR1 and CDR2: LNHDA, SQIVND (reference sequence). CDR3 in amino acids: CASSIDRDSSYEQYF. The CDR3 coding sequence is TGTGCCAGTAGTATAGATCGGGACAGCTCCTACGAGCAGTACTTC.

This clonotype was found many times. The chain combines TRBV6-5 with TRBJ2-1; TRBD2 agrees at 10 bases. From germline, CDR1 is MNHEY and CDR2 SVGAGI. The CDR3 has 15 residues. After removal of 0 bases from V and 8 bases from J, the junction contained 4 bases not matched to a gene. CDR3 loop: CASSYSASGGDEQFF. For the CDR3, the DNA is TGTGCCAGCAGTTACTCGGCTAGCGGGGGCGATGAGCAGTTCTTC.